The 24 T cell receptor beta chains below come from one sample, sequenced in a study of blood T cell repertoires in COVID-19 (dated by TCRdb to about 2020). Libraries came from the immunoSEQ multiplex PCR assay. In its TCRdb copy, this immuneACCESS table keeps in-frame sequences only and misses some clones. Where compared with another copy, unresolved V genes explain less than half of these, and the others have no known cause. Across this sample there are over 300,000 clones, with 89% seen only once. 1% to 1.5% of the sample belongs to the ten largest clones. Sequencing input: peripheral blood. All receptors derive from a man aged 40-49 years with acute or convalescent COVID-19.

The V and J genes are TRBV5-1 and TRBJ2-5; a weak D match, TRBD2 (6 bases). V was clipped by 4 bases and J by 2 bases, with 12 bases between them. The CDR3 totals 14 residues. From germline, CDR1 is SGHRS and CDR2 YFSETQ. The CDR3 DNA follows: TGCGCCAGCAGCGGGTGGGGGGATCAAGAGACCCAGTACTTC. Its protein product is CASSGWGDQETQYF.

The chain recombines TRBV5-4 with TRBJ2-1, with 7 bases that match TRBD1. Germline V gene data show CDR1 as SGHNT and CDR2 as YYREEE (reference sequence). CDR3 length: 15 amino acids. The J segment lost 3 bases and the V segment lost 4 bases, leaving 7 bases of the junction unmatched. This CDR3 is CASSTRGPVYNEQFF. In DNA form, the CDR3 reads TGTGCCAGCAGCACAAGGGGGCCAGTCTACAATGAGCAGTTCTTC.

The V call is TRBV7-2, the J call TRBJ2-1; no firm D call. Trimming cost V 5 bases and J 7 bases, with 9 bases left between them. This CDR3 has 12 residues. Germline assignment: CDR1 SGHTA and CDR2 FQGNSA. This CDR3 reads CASSPTANEQFF. In DNA, the CDR3 is TGTGCCAGCAGCCCCACAGCAAATGAGCAGTTCTTC.

This clone was seen once. The chain couples TRBV2 to TRBJ1-2; TRBD1 agrees at 7 bases. CDR1 SNHLY and CDR2 FYNNEI come from the germline V gene. The CDR3 extends over 14 amino acids. The J segment lost 8 bases and the V segment lost 7 bases, leaving 13 bases of the junction unmatched. Here the CDR3 reads CASKPDRAIFGYTF. CDR3 nucleotides: TGTGCCAGCAAACCCGACAGGGCAATTTTCGGCTACACCTTC.

The gene calls are TRBV2 and TRBJ1-6; D is unresolved. The CDR3 runs to 16 residues. The germline V and J ends were trimmed by 3 bases and 9 bases, with 18 bases remaining between them. The germline V gene has CDR1 SNHLY and CDR2 FYNNEI. The CDR3 loop is CASSERAGNTGSPLHF. The CDR3 coding sequence is TGTGCCAGCAGTGAGAGGGCAGGTAACACGGGTTCACCCCTCCACTTT.

The rearrangement links TRBV19 to TRBJ1-3, with D perhaps TRBD1 (5 bases). Trimming removed 4 bases at V and 0 bases at J, with 7 bases between. The germline gives CDR1 LNHDA, CDR2 SQIVND (reference sequence). This CDR3 region has 14 residues. CDR3 nucleotide sequence: TGTGCCAGTAGTACAGGGCCCTCTGGAAACACCATATATTTT. As protein: CASSTGPSGNTIYF. Together with reference TRBV19 and TRBJ1-3, the CDR3 gives the full variable domain: DGGITQSPKYLFRKEGQNVTLSCEQNLNHDAMYWYRQDPGQGLRLIYYSQIVNDFQKGDIAEGYSVSREKKESFPLTVTSAQKNPTAFYLCASSTGPSGNTIYFGEGSWLTVV.

This chain uses TRBV27 with TRBJ1-1; TRBD1 is a possible D gene (6 bases). The germline V and J ends were trimmed by 8 bases and 1 base, with 8 bases remaining between them. There are 12 residues in the CDR3. Germline V gives CDR1 MNHEY, CDR2 SMNVEV (reference sequence). The CDR3 region has the DNA TGTGCCAGCCCACAGGGGAACACTGAAGCTTTCTTT. Its protein product is CASPQGNTEAFF.

V usage is TRBV19 and J usage is TRBJ1-1; D possibly corresponds to TRBD1 (5 bases). In germline, CDR1 is LNHDA, CDR2 SQIVND (reference sequence). V gave up 4 bases and J gave up 0 bases, with 12 bases separating them. The CDR3 is made up of 15 amino acids. The CDR3 protein is CASSRDGGMNTEAFF. The CDR3 nucleotides are TGTGCCAGTAGTAGGGACGGAGGGATGAACACTGAAGCTTTCTTT.

Note on this clone: The junction does not match germline at one end; this may be a read error. The CDR3 loop is CASSLDRADYGYTF. In DNA, the CDR3 is TGTGCCAGCAGTTTGGACAGGGCTGACTATGGCTACACCTTC. The chain couples TRBV5-4 to TRBJ1-2; 8 bases are a match to TRBD1. CDR1 is SGHNT and CDR2 is YYREEE in the germline V gene (reference sequence). There are 14 residues in the CDR3. The full variable domain, with the rest looked up from reference TRBV5-4 and TRBJ1-2, is ETGVTQSPTHLIKTRGQQVTLRCSSQSGHNTVSWYQQALGQGPQFIFQYYREEENGRGNFPPRFSGLQFPNYSSELNVNALELDDSALYLCASSLDRADYGYTFGSGTRLTVV.

The chain joins TRBV4-2 to TRBJ2-1, with a possible D match to TRBD1 (6 bases). Germline-derived CDR1 and CDR2 are LGHNA and YNFKEQ. V was clipped by 0 bases and J by 6 bases, with 9 bases between them. The CDR3 covers 14 residues. Written as DNA, the CDR3 is TGTGCCAGCAGCCAAGATACGACAGGCAATGAGCAGTTCTTC. This translates into CASSQDTTGNEQFF.

This chain uses TRBV2 with TRBJ2-7; 7 positions agree with TRBD2. Per germline, CDR1 SNHLY and CDR2 FYNNEI. With V trimmed by 6 bases and J by 3 bases, 2 bases remained unmatched. This CDR3 is 12 amino acids long. The CDR3 reads CASRGDYYEQYF. The CDR3, as DNA: TGTGCCAGCAGGGGGGACTACTACGAGCAGTACTTC. Together with reference TRBV2 and TRBJ2-7, the CDR3 gives the full variable domain: EPEVTQTPSHQVTQMGQEVILRCVPISNHLYFYWYRQILGQKVEFLVSFYNNEISEKSEIFDDQFSVERPDGSNFTLKIRSTKLEDSAMYFCASRGDYYEQYFGPGTRLTVT.

V is TRBV5-4 and J is TRBJ1-2; D is perhaps TRBD1 (5 bases). Germline V gives CDR1 SGHNT, CDR2 YYREEE (reference sequence). The CDR3 sequence is 15 residues long. The V end lost 0 bases, the J end lost 5 bases, and 14 bases lay between the germline ends. This chain's CDR3 is CASSLGGARQYGYTF. The CDR3 nucleotides read TGTGCCAGCAGCTTGGGCGGGGCACGGCAATATGGCTACACCTTC.

This rearrangement joins TRBV28 to TRBJ2-6, with D perhaps TRBD2 (6 bases). The germline V gene encodes CDR1 MDHEN and CDR2 SYDVKM. Trimming took 10 bases from V and 3 from J, leaving 13 bases between them. The CDR3 is made up of 14 amino acids. CDR3 residues: CATLTGVGANVLTF. CDR3 sequence (DNA): TGTGCCACTCTAACGGGGGTTGGGGCCAACGTCCTGACTTTC.

The genes are TRBV28 and TRBJ1-2; D is possibly TRBD1 (6 bases). The CDR3 loop spans 16 amino acids. Per the germline V gene, CDR1 is MDHEN and CDR2 is SYDVKM. Trimming removed 5 bases at V and 1 base at J, with 17 bases between. CDR3 bases: TGTGCCAGCAGTGGAAACGGACAGACGATTAACTATGGCTACACCTTC. Encoded protein: CASSGNGQTINYGYTF.

The J gene is TRBJ1-2, the V gene TRBV6-5; 9 bases line up with TRBD1. Trimming at V came to 7 bases and at J to 4 bases, leaving 7 bases not matched to a gene. From germline, CDR1 is MNHEY and CDR2 SVGAGI. The length of the CDR3 is 14 residues. The CDR3 sequence: CASKGTGSSYGYTF. The CDR3, as DNA: TGTGCCAGCAAAGGGACAGGGTCGAGCTATGGCTACACCTTC.

The V and J genes are TRBV4-3 and TRBJ2-7; 7 positions match TRBD2. Unmatched junction bases numbered 5, after V lost 0 bases and J lost 0 bases. This CDR3 is 16 amino acids long. The V gene's germline CDR1 is LGHNA and CDR2 YSLEER. The CDR3 loop reads CASSQDLPSGSYEQYF. As DNA, the CDR3 is TGCGCCAGCAGCCAAGATTTGCCTAGCGGCTCCTACGAGCAGTACTTC.

The chain combines TRBV4-1 with TRBJ1-5; D is uncertain. V was pared by 4 bases and J by 0 bases, with 7 bases between. The CDR3 loop spans 14 amino acids. Per germline, CDR1 MGHRA and CDR2 YSYEKL. The CDR3 DNA is TGCGCCAGCAGCCCCCCAGATAGCAATCAGCCCCAGCATTTT. Its protein is CASSPPDSNQPQHF.

The rearrangement uses TRBV7-9 and TRBJ1-6; the D gene is possibly TRBD1 (5 bases). This CDR3 contains 16 residues. V lost 4 bases, J lost 0 bases, and 10 bases lay in between. CDR1 SEHNR and CDR2 FQNEAQ come from the germline V gene (reference sequence). CDR3 nucleotides: TGTGCCAGCAGCTCAGGGTCGAGCTCCTATAATTCACCCCTCCACTTT. Translated: CASSSGSSSYNSPLHF.

Comment on this clone: The same CDR3 can be traced to other DNA sequences in this sample. The gene calls are TRBV19 and TRBJ2-5, with 7 bases identical to TRBD1. The germline CDR1 and CDR2 sequences are LNHDA and SQIVND (reference sequence). Trimming cost V 4 bases and J 1 base; bases outside gene matches: 3. The CDR3 is 14 residues long. The chain's CDR3 is CASSSRDSQETQYF. CDR3 nucleotides: TGTGCCAGTAGTAGCCGGGACAGCCAAGAGACCCAGTACTTC.

The chain links TRBV2 to TRBJ1-5; no firm D call. This CDR3 comprises 13 residues. V lost 7 bases to trimming and J lost 5 bases, with 12 bases between them. CDR1 is SNHLY, CDR2 FYNNEI, per germline. CDR3 amino acids: CASTRSYDQPQHF. In DNA, the CDR3 is TGTGCCAGCACTCGGTCCTATGATCAGCCCCAGCATTTT. The full variable domain, with the rest looked up from reference TRBV2 and TRBJ1-5, is EPEVTQTPSHQVTQMGQEVILRCVPISNHLYFYWYRQILGQKVEFLVSFYNNEISEKSEIFDDQFSVERPDGSNFTLKIRSTKLEDSAMYFCASTRSYDQPQHFGDGTRLSIL.

This clone came up a few times. This sequence joins TRBV5-1 and TRBJ1-1; 8 nucleotides line up with TRBD1. CDR3 length: 14 amino acids. The V gene end was trimmed by 2 bases and the J gene end by 1 base; junction bases not matched to a gene: 1. Per germline, CDR1 SGHRS and CDR2 YFSETQ. The CDR3 coding sequence is TGCGCCAGCAGCTTTACAGGGGGGAACACTGAAGCTTTCTTT. It codes for CASSFTGGNTEAFF. The entire variable domain, with the rest obtained from reference TRBV5-1 and TRBJ1-1, is as follows: KAGVTQTPRYLIKTRGQQVTLSCSPISGHRSVSWYQQTPGQGLQFLFEYFSETQRNKGNFPGRFSGRQFSNSRSEMNVSTLELGDSALYLCASSFTGGNTEAFFGQGTRLTVV.

The rearrangement links TRBV24-1 to TRBJ2-1; weak D call: TRBD1 (7 bases). Trimming cost V 2 bases and J 5 bases, with 15 bases left between them. Germline CDR1 is KGHDR and CDR2 is SFDVKD. This CDR3 region has 16 residues. For the CDR3, the DNA is TGTGCCACCAGTGATTGGAGGGGGACAGCTAACAATGAGCAGTTCTTC. Protein: CATSDWRGTANNEQFF.

This chain joins TRBV15 and TRBJ2-1, with 13 bases identical to TRBD2. Looked up from germline, CDR1 is LNHNV and CDR2 is YYDKDF (reference sequence). Trimming removed 1 base from V and 5 bases from J; junction bases left unmatched: 2. The CDR3 spans 16 residues. The CDR3 DNA follows: TGTGCCACCAGCAGAGGGACTAGCGGGAGTCACAATGAGCAGTTCTTC. Translated: CATSRGTSGSHNEQFF. Together with reference TRBV15 and TRBJ2-1, the CDR3 gives the full variable domain: DAMVIQNPRYQVTQFGKPVTLSCSQTLNHNVMYWYQQKSSQAPKLLFHYYDKDFNNEADTPDNFQSRRPNTSFCFLDIRSPGLGDTAMYLCATSRGTSGSHNEQFFGPGTRLTVL.

V usage is TRBV27 and J usage is TRBJ2-7, with no clear D. Germline lookup yields CDR1 MNHEY and CDR2 SMNVEV (reference sequence). Trimming shortened V by 6 bases and J by 2 bases, and 11 bases separated the two germline ends. This CDR3 is built from 13 residues. CDR3 loop: CASRPRFAYEQYF. The CDR3 nucleotides read TGTGCCAGCAGGCCGAGATTCGCCTACGAGCAGTACTTC.